These T cell receptor beta chains were read from a single sample in a study of blood T cell repertoires in COVID-19. Here immunoSEQ multiplex PCR was the method, and the copy in TCRdb shows in-frame clones only, minus some. Of approximately 280,000 clones listed, roughly 80% are singletons. What was sequenced was PBMCs or T cells enriched from blood (not recorded which). All receptors derive from a man aged 40-50 years who had been exposed to COVID-19. Each CDR3 is given with its conserved first and last residue. D genes are given only for firm matches. Size tells how often a clone was seen (once, few, many) or the class of an expanded clone, and some rows leave it out.

j_call	d_call	clone_size	v_call	cdr3_nt	cdr3_aa
TRBJ1-1	.	.	TRBV2	TGTGCCAGCAGTGTGGGGGGGAACACTGAAGCTTTCTTT	CASSVGGNTEAFF
TRBJ2-1	TRBD2	.	TRBV20-1	TGCAGTGCTAGTAAGTCCCGGGGAGGGCTTAACAATGAGCAGTTCTTC	CSASKSRGGLNNEQFF
TRBJ2-3	.	.	TRBV18	TGTGCCAGCTCACCACCCGGGACTGGCCGCACAGATACGCAGTATTTT	CASSPPGTGRTDTQYF
TRBJ2-2	.	few	TRBV2	TGTGCCAGCGCGAAGAACACCGGGGAGCTGTTTTTT	CASAKNTGELFF
TRBJ2-1	TRBD1	once	TRBV25-1	TGTGCCAGCAGCTGGACAGGGCGCTACAATGAGCAGTTCTTC	CASSWTGRYNEQFF
TRBJ1-5	.	.	TRBV11-3	TGTGCCAGCAGCTTAACGGGGAATCAGCCCCAGCATTTT	CASSLTGNQPQHF
TRBJ1-2	TRBD1	.	TRBV7-9	TGTGCCAGCAGGCGGGACAGCATTGGCTACACCTTC	CASRRDSIGYTF
TRBJ2-3	.	.	TRBV21-1	TGTGCCAGCAGCAAAGGGGCCAGAACGGGGACTAGCGGGAGTGGGAGCACAGATACGCAGTATTTT	CASSKGARTGTSGSGSTDTQYF
TRBJ2-7	.	.	TRBV3-1/TRBV3-2	TGTGCCAGCAGCCAAGGACTGTATGACCGAGAGGATTACGAGCAGTACTTC	CASSQGLYDREDYEQYF
TRBJ2-1	TRBD2	.	TRBV25-1	TGTGCCAGCAGCCCCCTAGCTAGCGGTACGTTTGGGGGTGAGCAGTTCTTC	CASSPLASGTFGGEQFF
TRBJ1-2	.	.	TRBV27	TGTGCCAGCAGCCTATCGGGGGTCCCATATGGCTACACCTTC	CASSLSGVPYGYTF
TRBJ2-1	.	.	TRBV7-9	TGTGCCAGCAGCCCGAACGACACCTTTTACAATGAGCAGTTCTTC	CASSPNDTFYNEQFF
TRBJ2-3	.	.	TRBV18	TGTGCCAGCTCACCGATTGGGGGCGGCAGCACAGATACGCAGTATTTT	CASSPIGGGSTDTQYF
TRBJ2-5	TRBD1	.	TRBV27	TGTGCCAGCGGGGACAGGGGCCTCAGAGGGCAAGAGACCCAGTACTTC	CASGDRGLRGQETQYF
TRBJ2-1	TRBD2	.	TRBV12-5	TGTGCTAGTGGTTTGGTACAAAGCGGGAGGGCCCGGGAGCAGTTCTTC	CASGLVQSGRAREQFF
TRBJ1-1	.	.	TRBV7-9	TGTGCCAGCAGCTTAGGCTCGAGAGGGAGGGAGAACACTGAAGCTTTCTTT	CASSLGSRGRENTEAFF
TRBJ1-3	.	.	TRBV7-9	TGTGCCAGCAGCTCCTCAACAAACTCTGGAAACACCATATATTTT	CASSSSTNSGNTIYF
TRBJ2-7	.	.	TRBV2	TGTGCCAGCAGGAGGGCGGGGTTGGGGGGCGAGCAGTACTTC	CASRRAGLGGEQYF
TRBJ1-1	.	once	TRBV2	TGTGCCAGCAGTGGACAGATCGCGAACACTGAAGCTTTCTTT	CASSGQIANTEAFF
TRBJ2-3	TRBD1	.	TRBV6-1	TGTGCCAGCAGTGGGCGCTGGACAGGGGGGGCAGATACGCAGTATTTT	CASSGRWTGGADTQYF